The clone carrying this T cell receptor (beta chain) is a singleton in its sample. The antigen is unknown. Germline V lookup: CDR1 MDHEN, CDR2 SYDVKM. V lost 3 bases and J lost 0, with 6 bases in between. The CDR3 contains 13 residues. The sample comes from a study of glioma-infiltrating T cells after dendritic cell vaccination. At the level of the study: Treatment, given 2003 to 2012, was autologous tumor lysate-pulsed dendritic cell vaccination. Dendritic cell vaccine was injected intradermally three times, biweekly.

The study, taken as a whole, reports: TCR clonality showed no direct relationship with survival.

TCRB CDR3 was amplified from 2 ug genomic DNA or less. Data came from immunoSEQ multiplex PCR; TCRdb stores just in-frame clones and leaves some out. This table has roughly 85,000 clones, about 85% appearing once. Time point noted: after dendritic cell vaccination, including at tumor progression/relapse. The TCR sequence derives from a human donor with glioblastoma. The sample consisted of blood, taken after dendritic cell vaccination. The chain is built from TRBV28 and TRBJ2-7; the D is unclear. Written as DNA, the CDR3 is TGTGCCAGCAGTTTCTCCCCCTCCTACGAGCAGTACTTC. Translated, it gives CASSFSPSYEQYF.